The entry below gives a single TCR beta chain sequence along with its context. Antigen: not known. The data derive from a study of post-analysis software for immune sequencing data. Study overall: Clinical courses comprised relapsing-remitting, secondary progressive and progressive-relapsing multiple sclerosis. The study, taken as a whole, reports: Patients had higher frequencies than controls of about 5 TRBV segments, including TRBV5-6, TRBV5-1 and TRBV20-1. Significantly decreased normalized Chao1 diversity was recorded for multiple sclerosis patients relative to controls.

This CDR3 contains 16 residues. The V gene lost 0 bases and the J gene lost 4 bases, with 15 bases spanning the gap. Germline V gene sequence: CDR1 MNHEY, CDR2 SVGEGT. Carried by the TCR beta cDNA libraries were unique molecular identifiers. T cells numbering roughly 1 to 10 million yielded cDNA molecules that totaled roughly 0.5 million. A single record per CDR3 protein comes from TCRdb applying MiXCR to the PCR reads. The sample lists 740,000 or so distinct CDR3 sequences, roughly 50% seen once, with 4% to 5.5% in the top ten. The TCR was taken from a girl aged 10-17 years with multiple sclerosis. Sequenced input: blood. The chain combines TRBV6-2 or TRBV6-3 with TRBJ1-1, with D uncertain. The chain's CDR3 is CASSYSLVAPGTEAFF. CDR3 sequence (DNA): TGTGCCAGCAGTTACTCGCTCGTGGCGCCTGGCACTGAAGCTTTCTTT.